A selection of T cell receptor beta chains follows, all from one sample in a study of PD-L1 blockade in urothelial cancer. This table comes from immunoSEQ multiplex PCR, and its TCRdb copy is limited to in-frame clones, with some not included. Of around 19,000 clones in the sample, around 83% were seen once. This specimen was PBMCs, taken around atezolizumab (anti-PD-L1) treatment. These receptors all stem from a man aged 45-65 years with urothelial cancer. Each CDR3 is given with its conserved first and last residue. D genes are given only for firm matches. Expanded clones get a size class; other rows say once, few or many, or leave the size out.

d_call | j_call | v_call | clone_size | cdr3_aa | cdr3_nt
- | TRBJ2-7 | TRBV28 | once | CASSTGRGEQYF | TGTGCCAGCAGTACAGGGCGAGGCGAGCAGTACTTC
- | TRBJ2-1 | TRBV6-1 | - | CASSDMYGRREEQFF | TGTGCCAGCAGTGATATGTACGGGAGAAGGGAGGAGCAGTTCTTC
TRBD1 | TRBJ2-3 | TRBV15 | - | CATSRATGLETQYF | TGTGCCACCAGCAGAGCGACAGGGCTAGAGACGCAGTATTTT
- | TRBJ1-2 | TRBV6-1 | - | CASSEQGYGYTF | TGTGCCAGCAGTGAACAGGGGTATGGCTACACCTTC
- | TRBJ1-5 | TRBV5-1 | - | CASSTGPDQPQHF | TGCGCCAGTTCCACAGGGCCGGATCAGCCCCAGCATTTT
TRBD1 | TRBJ1-2 | TRBV27 | - | CASRKIGTVYGYTF | TGTGCCAGCAGAAAAATAGGGACAGTTTATGGCTACACCTTC
TRBD2 | TRBJ2-5 | TRBV28 | - | CATQLAGAQETQYF | TGTGCCACCCAACTAGCGGGGGCCCAAGAGACCCAGTACTTC
- | TRBJ2-7 | TRBV28 | - | CASSNRGYEQYF | TGTGCCAGCAGCAATAGGGGATACGAGCAGTACTTC
TRBD1 | TRBJ1-2 | TRBV30 | - | CAWSVGQGFTYGYTF | TGTGCCTGGAGTGTAGGACAGGGGTTTACCTATGGCTACACCTTC
- | TRBJ2-3 | TRBV18 | - | CASSPVGSEPTDTQYF | TGTGCCAGCTCACCAGTCGGTAGCGAACCCACAGATACGCAGTATTTT
- | TRBJ1-3 | TRBV14 | - | CASSRMTVPGNTIYF | TGTGCCAGCAGTAGGATGACAGTGCCTGGAAACACCATATATTTT
TRBD1 | TRBJ1-5 | TRBV6-1 | - | CASSGQGFSNQPQHF | TGTGCCAGCAGTGGACAGGGATTCTCCAATCAGCCCCAGCATTTT
- | TRBJ1-4 | TRBV27 | - | CASRTGSFGEKLFF | TGTGCCAGCAGAACAGGGAGCTTTGGTGAAAAACTGTTTTTT
- | TRBJ2-1 | TRBV6-6 | - | CASSYSADEQFF | TGTGCCAGCAGTTATAGTGCCGATGAGCAGTTCTTC
TRBD1 | TRBJ1-1 | TRBV6-1 | - | CASSVRGLGTEAFF | TGTGCCAGCAGTGTAAGGGGGCTCGGCACTGAAGCTTTCTTT
TRBD1 | TRBJ2-1 | TRBV5-1 | - | CASSLTPGQGDNEQFF | TGCGCCAGCAGCTTGACTCCGGGACAGGGGGACAATGAGCAGTTCTTC
TRBD1 | TRBJ1-2 | TRBV11-2 | once | CASSRDSGYGYTF | TGTGCCAGCAGCCGGGACAGCGGCTATGGCTACACCTTC
TRBD1 | TRBJ1-2 | TRBV9 | - | CASSVDPGQVNYGYTF | TGTGCCAGCAGCGTAGACCCGGGACAGGTGAACTATGGCTACACCTTC
- | TRBJ2-2 | TRBV15 | - | CATSRDRSNTGELFF | TGTGCCACCAGCAGAGACAGATCGAACACCGGGGAGCTGTTTTTT
TRBD1 | TRBJ1-2 | TRBV5-6 | - | CASSLSSRGLYGYTF | TGTGCCAGCAGCTTGTCGTCCAGGGGGCTTTATGGCTACACCTTC
- | TRBJ2-1 | TRBV6-1 | - | CASSEGRGSYNEQFF | TGTGCCAGCAGTGAAGGTCGGGGCTCCTACAATGAGCAGTTCTTC
- | TRBJ2-7 | TRBV7-2 | - | CASSRSPSYEQYF | TGTGCCAGCAGCCGGTCGCCGTCCTACGAGCAGTACTTC
- | TRBJ1-5 | TRBV4-1 | - | CASSVERGSQPQHF | TGCGCCAGCAGCGTTGAAAGGGGCTCTCAGCCCCAGCATTTT
TRBD2 | TRBJ2-7 | TRBV19 | - | CASSIRGVGSYEQYF | TGTGCCAGTAGTATCCGGGGGGTAGGGTCCTACGAGCAGTACTTC
TRBD1 | TRBJ1-1 | TRBV7-6 | - | CASSYDRDKGNTEAFF | TGTGCCAGCAGCTACGACAGGGATAAGGGGAACACTGAAGCTTTCTTT
- | TRBJ2-1 | TRBV30 | - | CAWSVLGGSSYNEQFF | TGTGCCTGGAGTGTGCTGGGGGGTAGCTCCTACAATGAGCAGTTCTTC
TRBD1 | TRBJ2-2 | TRBV6-1 | - | CASRTDRGNTGELFF | TGTGCCAGCAGAACCGACAGGGGGAACACCGGGGAGCTGTTTTTT
- | TRBJ1-2 | TRBV6-6 | - | CASSSDTVFGYTF | TGTGCCAGCAGTTCAGACACGGTATTTGGCTACACCTTC
- | TRBJ1-1 | TRBV2 | - | CASSVETAFAEAFF | TGTGCCAGCAGTGTGGAGACCGCCTTTGCTGAAGCTTTCTTT
- | TRBJ1-4 | TRBV19 | - | CASGGKTGQRSTNEKLFF | TGTGCCAGTGGAGGGAAGACCGGGCAGAGGTCAACTAATGAAAAACTGTTTTTT
- | TRBJ1-1 | TRBV10-3 | - | CAISEAQEDPEAFF | TGTGCCATCAGTGAGGCCCAAGAGGATCCTGAAGCTTTCTTT
- | TRBJ1-4 | TRBV6-1 | - | CASSERGRREKLFF | TGTGCCAGCAGTGAGCGGGGGCGGAGGGAAAAACTGTTTTTT
- | TRBJ1-4 | TRBV2 | - | CASSEAQGTNEKLFF | TGTGCCAGCAGTGAAGCGCAGGGAACTAATGAAAAACTGTTTTTT
TRBD1 | TRBJ2-3 | TRBV5-4 | - | CASSLTGTAVDTQYF | TGTGCCAGCAGCTTAACCGGGACAGCCGTTGATACGCAGTATTTT
TRBD1 | TRBJ2-5 | TRBV18 | few | CASSTTGGAGETQYF | TGTGCCAGCTCAACCACAGGGGGCGCAGGAGAGACCCAGTACTTC
TRBD1 | TRBJ1-3 | TRBV6-1 | - | CASSERTGLVYF | TGTGCCAGCAGTGAAAGGACAGGGTTAGTTTATTTT
TRBD2 | TRBJ2-5 | TRBV7-2 | - | CASSSRLAPPETQYF | TGTGCCAGCAGCTCGCGACTAGCGCCCCCGGAGACCCAGTACTTC
- | TRBJ2-1 | TRBV25-1 | - | CASSELGSSAFNEQFF | TGTGCCAGCAGTGAATTGGGGTCTAGCGCGTTCAATGAGCAGTTCTTC
TRBD1 | TRBJ2-1 | TRBV6-5 | - | CASRRQGPHNEQFF | TGTGCCAGCAGGAGACAGGGGCCGCACAATGAGCAGTTCTTC
TRBD1 | TRBJ1-1 | TRBV28 | - | CASSSPTGATEAFF | TGTGCCAGCAGTTCCCCTACAGGGGCCACTGAAGCTTTCTTT
- | TRBJ2-5 | TRBV5-1 | - | CASSVDRAGAQYF | TGCGCCAGCAGCGTGGACAGGGCGGGGGCCCAGTACTTC
- | TRBJ1-4 | TRBV7-2 | - | CASSSPGEKLFF | TGTGCCAGCAGCTCTCCCGGGGAAAAACTGTTTTTT
TRBD1 | TRBJ1-2 | TRBV11-2 | - | CASSFRGGGLRNYGYTF | TGTGCCAGCAGCTTCCGCGGAGGGGGCCTTCGTAACTATGGCTACACCTTC
TRBD1 | TRBJ2-4 | TRBV11-1 | - | CASSVGQGIQYF | TGTGCCAGCAGCGTCGGACAGGGGATTCAGTACTTC
TRBD1 | TRBJ2-7 | TRBV6-1 | few | CASSWGQNYEQYF | TGTGCCAGCAGTTGGGGACAGAACTACGAGCAGTACTTC
TRBD1 | TRBJ1-1 | TRBV19 | - | CASSRGQGFAEAFF | TGTGCCAGTAGTCGTGGACAGGGGTTTGCTGAAGCTTTCTTT
TRBD2 | TRBJ2-1 | TRBV18 | - | CASSHGGTDNEQFF | TGTGCCAGCTCACACGGGGGGACGGACAATGAGCAGTTCTTC
- | TRBJ1-4 | TRBV10-1 | - | CASSEEGATNEKLFF | TGCGCCAGCAGTGAGGAGGGGGCAACTAATGAAAAACTGTTTTTT
TRBD1 | TRBJ2-2 | TRBV19 | - | CATHPHRGGTGELFF | TGTGCCACCCACCCTCACAGGGGTGGCACCGGGGAGCTGTTTTTT
- | TRBJ1-5 | TRBV7-2 | - | CASSPSVGGNQPQHF | TGTGCCAGCAGCCCCTCCGTAGGGGGAAATCAGCCCCAGCATTTT
TRBD1 | TRBJ1-5 | TRBV19 | - | CASRATGPGNQPQHF | TGTGCCAGTAGGGCGACAGGGCCTGGGAATCAGCCCCAGCATTTT
- | TRBJ1-1 | TRBV7-2 | few | CASSFVQGGTEAFF | TGTGCCAGCAGCTTTGTACAGGGTGGTACTGAAGCTTTCTTT
- | TRBJ2-1 | TRBV4-1 | - | CASSPRGAGSYNEQFF | TGCGCCAGCAGCCCCCGGGGGGCCGGCTCCTACAATGAGCAGTTCTTC
TRBD1 | TRBJ1-2 | TRBV15 | - | CATSGRTGTNYGYTF | TGTGCCACCAGCGGACGGACAGGTACTAACTATGGCTACACCTTC
- | TRBJ1-2 | TRBV6-1 | - | CASTPSGGNYGYTF | TGTGCCAGCACCCCCAGCGGGGGGAACTATGGCTACACCTTC
- | TRBJ1-1 | TRBV18 | - | CASSQEGVTEAFF | TGTGCCAGCTCTCAAGAAGGGGTAACTGAAGCTTTCTTT
- | TRBJ2-2 | TRBV27 | - | CASSLSSRLVAGELFF | TGTGCCAGCAGTTTATCGTCCAGGTTGGTGGCCGGGGAGCTGTTTTTT
TRBD2 | TRBJ2-7 | TRBV5-1 | - | CASSTRGAGTSGGYEQYF | TGCGCCAGCAGCACTAGAGGGGCAGGGACTAGCGGGGGATACGAGCAGTACTTC